This T cell receptor (beta chain) was captured in a study of shared clonotypes between healthy human individuals. Profiled with immunoSEQ multiplex PCR; TCRdb holds only in-frame clones, not every one. The profile shows 2 million to 2.5 million clones, around 95% of them singletons. The sequencing input was naive CD4+ T cells sorted from blood. The subset is: CD45RA+ positively selected. The origin of this receptor is a man between 18 and 35 years old in good health.

The chain's CDR3 is CASSGPVRGLWNNEQFF. CDR3 DNA sequence: TGTGCCAGCAGCGGCCCGGTCCGGGGGCTATGGAACAATGAGCAGTTCTTC. J is TRBJ2-1 and V is TRBV9; D tentatively fits TRBD1 or TRBD2 (6 bases each). Germline CDR1 reads SGDLS; CDR2 reads YYNGEE. This CDR3 spans 17 amino acids. V was shortened by 3 bases and J by 5 bases, with 21 bases between the two germline ends.